These T cell receptor beta chains were read from a single sample in a study of identical twins. TCRdb called the 5' RACE reads again in MiXCR, with one record for every CDR3 protein. This table has a few hundred thousand distinct CDR3 sequences, roughly 8% appearing once. Another study also made use of these data, one on yellow fever vaccine responses in identical twins.

The specimen was CD8+ T cells sorted from blood. The receptors originated from a young woman in good health. Both conserved end residues are part of each CDR3.

>TRBJ2-5|TRBV29-1
CSVEDLIERKGQTQYF
>TRBJ2-7|TRBV29-1
CSAGGSYEQYF
>TRBJ2-2|TRBV6-5
CASSYSGTGNGELFF
>TRBJ2-1|TRBV27
CASSFNPREGFGNEQFF
>TRBJ2-7|TRBV29-1
CSAGESDRAPYEQYF
>TRBJ2-4|TRBV29-1
CSVEDPGTVAKNIQYF
>TRBJ2-7|TRBV25-1
CASSGDRGGEQYF
>TRBJ1-1|TRBV4-2
CASSHGTGGTEAFF
>TRBJ2-1|TRBV20-1
CSAKARDSPIGNEQFF
>TRBJ2-1|TRBV5-1
CASSLTYPTATSGQWVEQFF
>TRBJ1-2|TRBV29-1
CSVDTPGQGNPHWGYTF
>TRBJ2-5|TRBV10-2
CASASKGGFQETQYF
>TRBJ2-2|TRBV20-1
CSSRIAGGTNTGELFF
>TRBJ2-3|TRBV11-2
CASSWTPPDTQYF
>TRBJ2-3|TRBV20-1
CSARVLAGITDTQYF
>TRBJ2-2|TRBV7-9
CASSYTTGTGELFF
>TRBJ2-5|TRBV18
CASSPPASGIQETQYF
>TRBJ2-1|TRBV2
CASSEDGSRLDEQFF
>TRBJ2-7|TRBV18
CASSPTLVQYEQYF
>TRBJ2-5|TRBV19
CASQIAGEETQYF
>TRBJ1-1|TRBV28
CASSFGSHETMNTEAFF
>TRBJ1-2|TRBV6-4
CASSDHDGQLYGYTF